This T cell receptor (beta chain) was sequenced during a study of spatial heterogeneity in lung cancer. This clonotype was observed many times. In TCRdb, the 5' RACE reads were re-called with MiXCR into one record per CDR3 protein. Of 20,000 to 25,000 distinct CDR3 sequences in the sample, about 4.6% were seen once. CDR1 and CDR2 from the germline V gene are MRHNA and SNTAGT. This CDR3 contains 17 residues. V gave up 6 bases and J gave up 4 bases, with 22 bases separating them. Time point here: sample taken at primary tumor resection. No cells were sorted before sequencing. The whole RNA sequenced was extracted from tumor, nontumor lung or frozen PBMC.

The receptor comes from a male donor with early-stage non-small cell lung cancer. Sequenced here: PBMCs, sampled at surgery. The chain combines TRBV6-4 with TRBJ2-1; unclear D gene. CDR3 sequence (DNA): TGTGCCAGCAGCGGTTACCTTCGTTCCCTCCCTTACAATGAGCAGTTCTTC. Translation: CASSGYLRSLPYNEQFF.